This T cell receptor (beta chain) was captured in a study of identifying expanded T cells in peripheral blood. Whole-study results and caveats: Technical replicates showed around 1.1 changed clones; around 2 weeks roughly 18; four weeks 19. Variance in clone template counts between approximately two-week samples significantly increased with total template count across all healthy donors.

Profiled with immunoSEQ multiplex PCR; TCRdb holds only in-frame clones, not every one. Found here are 75,000 to 95,000 clones, about 87% of them singletons; the top ten hold approximately 7%. During the collection period, no donor immune events like infections were recorded. Germline V gene sequence: CDR1 SGHDT, CDR2 YYEEEE. This CDR3 region has 16 residues. Between the trimmed V and J ends, which lost 3 bases and 4 bases, there was a span of 19 bases. Worth noting for this clone: Antigen specificity is unknown.

The TCR originated in a person aged 18 to 75 in good health. The chain combines TRBV5-6 with TRBJ1-2; tentative D call: TRBD1 (6 bases). Sequencing input: blood. The CDR3 here is CASSSGDSSGAYGYTF. CDR3 DNA sequence: TGTGCCAGCAGCTCCGGAGACAGTTCAGGGGCCTATGGCTACACCTTC.